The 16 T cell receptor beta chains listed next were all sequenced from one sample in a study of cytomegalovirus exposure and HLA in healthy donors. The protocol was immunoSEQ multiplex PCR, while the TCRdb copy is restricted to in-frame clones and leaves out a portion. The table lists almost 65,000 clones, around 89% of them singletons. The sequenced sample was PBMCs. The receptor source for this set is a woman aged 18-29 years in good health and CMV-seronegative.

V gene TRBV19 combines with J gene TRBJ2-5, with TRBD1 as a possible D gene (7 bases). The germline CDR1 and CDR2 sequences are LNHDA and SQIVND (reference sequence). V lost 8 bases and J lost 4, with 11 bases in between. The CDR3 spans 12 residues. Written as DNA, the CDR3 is TGTGCCAGTCAGGGGGGCCCAGAGACCCAGTACTTC. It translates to CASQGGPETQYF.

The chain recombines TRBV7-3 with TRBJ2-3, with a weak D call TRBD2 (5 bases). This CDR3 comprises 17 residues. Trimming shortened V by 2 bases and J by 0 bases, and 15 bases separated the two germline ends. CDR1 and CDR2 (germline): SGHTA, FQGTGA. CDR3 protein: CASSLYLGGSSTDTQYF. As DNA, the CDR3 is TGTGCCAGCAGCTTATATTTAGGCGGGTCTAGCACAGATACGCAGTATTTT.

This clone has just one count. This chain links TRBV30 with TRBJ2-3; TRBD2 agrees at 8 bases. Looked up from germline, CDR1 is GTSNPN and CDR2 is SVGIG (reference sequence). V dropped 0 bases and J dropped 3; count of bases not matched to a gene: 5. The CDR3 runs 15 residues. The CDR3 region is CAWSVSGGPTDTQYF. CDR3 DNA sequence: TGTGCCTGGAGTGTGTCGGGAGGGCCAACAGATACGCAGTATTTT. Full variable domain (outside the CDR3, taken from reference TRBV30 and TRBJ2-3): SQTIHQWPATLVQPVGSPLSLECTVEGTSNPNLYWYRQAAGRGLQLLFYSVGIGQISSEVPQNLSASRPQDRQFILSSKKLLLSDSGFYLCAWSVSGGPTDTQYFGPGTRLTVL.

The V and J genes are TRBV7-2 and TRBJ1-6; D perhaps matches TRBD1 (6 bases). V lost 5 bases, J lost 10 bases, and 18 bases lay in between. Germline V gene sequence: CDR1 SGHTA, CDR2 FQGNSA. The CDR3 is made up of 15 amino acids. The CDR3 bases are TGTGCCAGCAGCCCTACAGGGATTATTGGCTCACCCCTCCACTTT. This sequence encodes CASSPTGIIGSPLHF.

CDR3 nucleotide sequence: TGTGCCAGCAGTCCTGACAGGGGGAGGGAGACCCAGTACTTC. Amino acid sequence: CASSPDRGRETQYF. This chain links TRBV2 with TRBJ2-5; TRBD1 aligns across 9 bases. The germline CDR1 and CDR2 sequences are SNHLY and FYNNEI. The CDR3 has 14 amino acids. The V and J ends lost 5 bases and 5 bases, in that order; junction bases with no gene match: 6.

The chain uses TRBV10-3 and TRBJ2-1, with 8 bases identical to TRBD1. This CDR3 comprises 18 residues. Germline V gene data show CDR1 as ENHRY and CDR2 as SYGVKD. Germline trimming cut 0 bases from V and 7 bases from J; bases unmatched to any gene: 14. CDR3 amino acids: CAISESRLDRVRSNEQFF. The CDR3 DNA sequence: TGTGCCATCAGTGAGTCTAGATTGGACAGGGTTCGTTCGAATGAGCAGTTCTTC.

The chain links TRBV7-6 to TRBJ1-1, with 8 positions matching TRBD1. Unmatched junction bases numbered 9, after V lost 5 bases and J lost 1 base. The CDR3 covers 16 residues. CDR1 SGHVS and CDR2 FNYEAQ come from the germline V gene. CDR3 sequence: CASSRPMTGANTEAFF. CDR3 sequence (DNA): TGTGCCAGCAGCCGACCTATGACAGGGGCGAACACTGAAGCTTTCTTT.

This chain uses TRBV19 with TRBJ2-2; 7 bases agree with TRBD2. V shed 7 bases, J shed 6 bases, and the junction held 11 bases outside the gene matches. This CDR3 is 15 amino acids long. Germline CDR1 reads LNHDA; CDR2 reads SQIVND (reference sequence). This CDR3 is CASKGAGPRPGELFF. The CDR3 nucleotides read TGTGCCAGTAAGGGAGCGGGGCCTAGGCCCGGGGAGCTGTTTTTT.

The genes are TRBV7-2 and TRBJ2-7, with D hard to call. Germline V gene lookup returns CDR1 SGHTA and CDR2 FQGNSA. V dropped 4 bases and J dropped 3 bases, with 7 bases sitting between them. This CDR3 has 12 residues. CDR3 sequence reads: CASSSSSYEQYF. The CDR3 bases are TGTGCCAGCAGCTCCTCTAGCTACGAGCAGTACTTC.

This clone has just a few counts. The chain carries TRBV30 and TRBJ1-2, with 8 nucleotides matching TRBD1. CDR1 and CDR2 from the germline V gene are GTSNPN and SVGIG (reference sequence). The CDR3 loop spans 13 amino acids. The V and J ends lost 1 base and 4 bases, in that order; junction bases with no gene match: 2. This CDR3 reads CAWSAGTGYGYTF. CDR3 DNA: TGTGCCTGGAGTGCCGGGACAGGCTATGGCTACACCTTC.

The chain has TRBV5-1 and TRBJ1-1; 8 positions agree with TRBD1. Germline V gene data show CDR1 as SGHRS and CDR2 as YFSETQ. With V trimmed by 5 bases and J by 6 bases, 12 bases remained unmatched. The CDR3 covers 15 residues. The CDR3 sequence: CASRQGQGDYPEAFF. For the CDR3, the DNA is TGCGCCAGCAGACAAGGACAGGGAGATTACCCTGAAGCTTTCTTT.

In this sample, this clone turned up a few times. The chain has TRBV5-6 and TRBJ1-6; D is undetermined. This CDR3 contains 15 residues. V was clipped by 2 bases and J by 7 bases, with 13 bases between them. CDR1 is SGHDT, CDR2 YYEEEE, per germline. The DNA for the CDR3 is TGTGCCAGCAGCTTTTTACAAGCGGAAAATTCACCCCTCCACTTT. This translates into CASSFLQAENSPLHF.

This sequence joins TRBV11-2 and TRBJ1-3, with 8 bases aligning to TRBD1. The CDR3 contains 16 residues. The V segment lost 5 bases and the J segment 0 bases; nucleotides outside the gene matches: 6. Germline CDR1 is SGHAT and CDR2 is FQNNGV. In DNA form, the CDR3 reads TGTGCCAGCAGCCGTGACAGGGGAAGCTCTGGAAACACCATATATTTT. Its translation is CASSRDRGSSGNTIYF.

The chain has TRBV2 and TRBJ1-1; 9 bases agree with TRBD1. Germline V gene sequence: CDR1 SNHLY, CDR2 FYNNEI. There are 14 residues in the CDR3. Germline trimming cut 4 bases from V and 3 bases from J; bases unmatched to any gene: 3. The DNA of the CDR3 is TGTGCCAGCAGTGGGGACAGGGTTTACACTGAAGCTTTCTTT. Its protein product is CASSGDRVYTEAFF.

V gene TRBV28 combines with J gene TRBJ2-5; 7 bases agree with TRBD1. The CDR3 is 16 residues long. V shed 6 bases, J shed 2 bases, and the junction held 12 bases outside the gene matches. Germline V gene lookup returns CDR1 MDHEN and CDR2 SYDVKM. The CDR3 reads CASSQPGQSFQETQYF. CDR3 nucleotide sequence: TGTGCCAGCAGCCAACCGGGACAGAGCTTTCAAGAGACCCAGTACTTC.

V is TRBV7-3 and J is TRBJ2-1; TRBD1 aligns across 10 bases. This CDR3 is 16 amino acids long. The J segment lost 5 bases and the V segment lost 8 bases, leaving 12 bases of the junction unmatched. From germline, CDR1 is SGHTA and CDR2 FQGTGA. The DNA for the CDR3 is TGTGCCAGCGCCCGTACTCCGGGACAGGGGCACAATGAGCAGTTCTTC. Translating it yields CASARTPGQGHNEQFF.